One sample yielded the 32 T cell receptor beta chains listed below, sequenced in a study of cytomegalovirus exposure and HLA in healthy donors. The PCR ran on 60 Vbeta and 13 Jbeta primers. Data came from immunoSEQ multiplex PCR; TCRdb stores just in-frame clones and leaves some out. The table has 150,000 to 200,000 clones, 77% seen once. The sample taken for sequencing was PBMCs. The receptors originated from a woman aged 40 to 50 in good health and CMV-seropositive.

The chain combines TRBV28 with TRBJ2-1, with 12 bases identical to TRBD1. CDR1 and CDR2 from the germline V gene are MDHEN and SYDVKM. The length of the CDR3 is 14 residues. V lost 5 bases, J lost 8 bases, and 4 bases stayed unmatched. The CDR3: CASSLGQGADEQFF. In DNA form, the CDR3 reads TGTGCCAGCAGTCTGGGACAGGGGGCGGATGAGCAGTTCTTC. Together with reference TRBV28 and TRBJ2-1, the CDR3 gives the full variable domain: DVKVTQSSRYLVKRTGEKVFLECVQDMDHENMFWYRQDPGLGLRLIYFSYDVKMKEKGDIPEGYSVSREKKERFSLILESASTNQTSMYLCASSLGQGADEQFFGPGTRLTVL.

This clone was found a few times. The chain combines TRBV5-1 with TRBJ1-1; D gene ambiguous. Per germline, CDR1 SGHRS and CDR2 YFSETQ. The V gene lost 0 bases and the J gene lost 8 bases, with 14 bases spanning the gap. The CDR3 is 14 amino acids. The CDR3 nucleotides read TGCGCCAGCAGCTTGGATAGGCCTAGCGGAGAAGCTTTCTTT. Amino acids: CASSLDRPSGEAFF.

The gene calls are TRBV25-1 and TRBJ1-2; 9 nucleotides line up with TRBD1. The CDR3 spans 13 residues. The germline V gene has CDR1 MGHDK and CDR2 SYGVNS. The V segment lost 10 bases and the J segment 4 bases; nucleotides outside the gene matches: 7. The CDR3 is CATGTGIGYGYTF. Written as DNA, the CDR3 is TGTGCCACCGGGACAGGGATCGGCTATGGCTACACCTTC.

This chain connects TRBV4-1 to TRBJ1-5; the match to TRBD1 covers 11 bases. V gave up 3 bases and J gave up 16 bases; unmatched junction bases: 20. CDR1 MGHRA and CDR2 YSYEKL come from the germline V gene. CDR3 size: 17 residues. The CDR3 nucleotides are TGCGCCAGCAGCCAGGGACAGGGGGGATATCAGCCCCAGCATTTACATTTT. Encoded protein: CASSQGQGGYQPQHLHF.

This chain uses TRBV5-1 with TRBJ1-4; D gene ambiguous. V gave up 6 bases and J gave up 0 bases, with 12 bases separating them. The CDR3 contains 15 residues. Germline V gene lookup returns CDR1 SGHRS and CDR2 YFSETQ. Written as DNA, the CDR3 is TGCGCCAGCAAAGAGCTACTTGCAACTAATGAAAAACTGTTTTTT. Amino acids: CASKELLATNEKLFF.

DNA of the CDR3: TGTGCCAGCAGTGAAGCGAAGACTAGCGTAGCAGATACGCAGTATTTT. This encodes CASSEAKTSVADTQYF. This chain uses TRBV6-1 with TRBJ2-3; TRBD2 aligns across 8 bases. The CDR3 contains 16 residues. After removal of 0 bases from V and 4 bases from J, the junction contained 6 bases not matched to a gene. Per germline, CDR1 MNHNS and CDR2 SASEGT.

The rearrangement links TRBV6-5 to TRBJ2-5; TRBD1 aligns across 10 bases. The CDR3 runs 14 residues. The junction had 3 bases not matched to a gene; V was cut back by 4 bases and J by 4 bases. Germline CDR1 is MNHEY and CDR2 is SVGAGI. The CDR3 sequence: CASSSGTGAETQYF. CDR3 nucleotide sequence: TGTGCCAGCAGTTCGGGGACAGGGGCAGAGACCCAGTACTTC.

The CDR3 coding sequence is TGTGCCTACGGCTCTAGGCCAAATGAAAAACTGTTTTTT. Amino acids: CAYGSRPNEKLFF. The rearrangement uses TRBV30 and TRBJ1-4; no definite D call. Germline V gene data show CDR1 as GTSNPN and CDR2 as SVGIG (reference sequence). This CDR3 spans 13 amino acids. Trimming pared 7 bases from V and 5 bases from J, leaving 14 bases between.

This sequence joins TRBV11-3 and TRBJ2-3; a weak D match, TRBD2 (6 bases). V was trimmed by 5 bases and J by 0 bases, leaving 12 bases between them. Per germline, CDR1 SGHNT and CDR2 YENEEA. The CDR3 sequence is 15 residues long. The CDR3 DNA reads TGTGCCAGCAGCGGAGGAGGGCTAAGCACAGATACGCAGTATTTT. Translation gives CASSGGGLSTDTQYF.

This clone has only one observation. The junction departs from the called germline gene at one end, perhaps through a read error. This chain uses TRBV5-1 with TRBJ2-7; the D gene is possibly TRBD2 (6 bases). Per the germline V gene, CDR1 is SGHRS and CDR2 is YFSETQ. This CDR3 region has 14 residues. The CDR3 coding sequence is TGCGCCAGCAGTTTGGGACTTTCCTCCTACGAGCAGTACTTC. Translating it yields CASSLGLSSYEQYF.

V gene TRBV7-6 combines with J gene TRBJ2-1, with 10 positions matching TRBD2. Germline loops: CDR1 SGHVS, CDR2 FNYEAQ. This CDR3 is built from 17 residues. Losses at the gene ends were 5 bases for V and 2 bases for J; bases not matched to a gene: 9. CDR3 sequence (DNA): TGTGCCAGCAGCCTACGTCCTAGCGGGGGCCCCTACAATGAGCAGTTCTTC. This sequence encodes CASSLRPSGGPYNEQFF.

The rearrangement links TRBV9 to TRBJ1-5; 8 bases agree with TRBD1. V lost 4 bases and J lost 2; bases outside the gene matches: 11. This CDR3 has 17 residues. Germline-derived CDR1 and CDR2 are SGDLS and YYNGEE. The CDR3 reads CASSFPGGDRGNQPQHF. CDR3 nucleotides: TGTGCCAGCAGCTTTCCAGGGGGCGATCGGGGCAATCAGCCCCAGCATTTT.

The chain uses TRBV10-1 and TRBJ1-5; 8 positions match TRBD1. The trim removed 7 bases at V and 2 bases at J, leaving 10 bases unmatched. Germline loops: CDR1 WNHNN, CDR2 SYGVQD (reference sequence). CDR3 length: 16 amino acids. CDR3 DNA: TGCGCCAGCAAACAGACAGGGGAGAATGGCAATCAGCCCCAGCATTTT. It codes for CASKQTGENGNQPQHF.

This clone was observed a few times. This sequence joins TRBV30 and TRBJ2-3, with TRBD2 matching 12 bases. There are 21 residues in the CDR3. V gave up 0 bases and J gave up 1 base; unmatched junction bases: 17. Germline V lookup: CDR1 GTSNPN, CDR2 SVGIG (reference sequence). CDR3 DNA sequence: TGTGCCTGGAGTGTACACTCATGGTCTAGCGGGAGGGTAAAGGGCACAGATACGCAGTATTTT. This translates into CAWSVHSWSSGRVKGTDTQYF.

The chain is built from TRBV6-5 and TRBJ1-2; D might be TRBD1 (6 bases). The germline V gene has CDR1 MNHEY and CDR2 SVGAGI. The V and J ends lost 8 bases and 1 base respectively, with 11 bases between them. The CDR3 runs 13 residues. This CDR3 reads CASRRTDNYGYTF. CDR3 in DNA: TGTGCCAGCCGCCGGACAGATAACTATGGCTACACCTTC.

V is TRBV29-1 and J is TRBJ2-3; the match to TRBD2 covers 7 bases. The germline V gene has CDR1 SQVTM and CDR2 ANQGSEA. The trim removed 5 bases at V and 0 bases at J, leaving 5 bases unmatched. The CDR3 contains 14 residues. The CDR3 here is CSVRLAMSTDTQYF. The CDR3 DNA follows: TGCAGCGTTAGACTAGCTATGAGCACAGATACGCAGTATTTT.

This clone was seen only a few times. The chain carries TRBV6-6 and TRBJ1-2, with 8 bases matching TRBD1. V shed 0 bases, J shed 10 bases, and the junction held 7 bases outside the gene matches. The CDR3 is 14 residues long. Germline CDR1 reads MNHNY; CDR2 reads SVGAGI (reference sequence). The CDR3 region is CASSYSQPGQDYTF. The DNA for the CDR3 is TGTGCCAGCAGTTACTCACAACCGGGACAGGACTACACCTTC.

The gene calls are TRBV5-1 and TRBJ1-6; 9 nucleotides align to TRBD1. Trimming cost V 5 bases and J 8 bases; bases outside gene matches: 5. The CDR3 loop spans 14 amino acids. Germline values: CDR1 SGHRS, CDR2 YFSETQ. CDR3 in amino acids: CASREQGADSPLHF. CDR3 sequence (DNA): TGCGCCAGCAGGGAACAGGGGGCTGATTCACCCCTCCACTTT.

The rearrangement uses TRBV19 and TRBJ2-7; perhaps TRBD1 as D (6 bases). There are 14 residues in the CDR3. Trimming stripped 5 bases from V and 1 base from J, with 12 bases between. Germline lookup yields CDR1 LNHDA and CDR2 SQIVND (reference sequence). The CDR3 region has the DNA TGTGCCAGTAGTCCCACAGGGCCTTCCTACGAGCAGTACTTC. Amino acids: CASSPTGPSYEQYF.

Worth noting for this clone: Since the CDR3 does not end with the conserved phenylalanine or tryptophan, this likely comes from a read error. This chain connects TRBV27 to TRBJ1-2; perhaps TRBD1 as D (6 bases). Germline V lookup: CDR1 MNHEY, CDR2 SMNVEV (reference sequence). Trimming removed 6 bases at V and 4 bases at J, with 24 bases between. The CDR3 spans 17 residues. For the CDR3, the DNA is TGTGCCAGCAGCCCTGGCGTAGGGGGGGTGGGCCTCTATGGCTACACCCTC. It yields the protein CASSPGVGGVGLYGYTL.

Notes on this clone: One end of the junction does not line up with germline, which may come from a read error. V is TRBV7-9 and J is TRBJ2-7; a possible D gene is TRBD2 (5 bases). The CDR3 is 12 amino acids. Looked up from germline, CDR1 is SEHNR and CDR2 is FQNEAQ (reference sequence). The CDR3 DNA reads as TGTTCCAGCAGCTACCGGGACTACGAGCAGTACTTC. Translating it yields CSSSYRDYEQYF.

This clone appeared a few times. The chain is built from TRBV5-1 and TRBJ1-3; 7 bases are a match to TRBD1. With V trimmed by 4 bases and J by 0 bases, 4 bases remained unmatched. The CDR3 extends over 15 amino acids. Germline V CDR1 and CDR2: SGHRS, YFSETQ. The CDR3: CASSQGGLSGNTIYF. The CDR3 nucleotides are TGCGCCAGCAGCCAGGGGGGCCTCTCTGGAAACACCATATATTTT.

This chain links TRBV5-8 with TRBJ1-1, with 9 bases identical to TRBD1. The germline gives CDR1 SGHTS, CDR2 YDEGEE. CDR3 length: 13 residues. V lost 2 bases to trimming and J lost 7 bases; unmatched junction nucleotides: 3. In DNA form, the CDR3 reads TGTGCCAGCAGCTTCGACAGGGGGGGTGAAGCTTTCTTT. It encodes CASSFDRGGEAFF. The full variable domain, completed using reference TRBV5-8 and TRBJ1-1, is EAGVTQSPTHLIKTRGQQATLRCSPISGHTSVYWYQQALGLGLQFLLWYDEGEERNRGNFPPRFSGRQFPNYSSELNVNALELEDSALYLCASSFDRGGEAFFGQGTRLTVV.

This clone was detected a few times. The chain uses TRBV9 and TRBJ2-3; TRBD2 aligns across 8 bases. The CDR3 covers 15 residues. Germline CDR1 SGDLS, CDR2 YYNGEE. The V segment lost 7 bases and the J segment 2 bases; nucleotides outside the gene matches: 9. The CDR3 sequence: CASGRSGELTDTQYF. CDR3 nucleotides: TGTGCCAGCGGGCGTAGCGGGGAGCTCACAGATACGCAGTATTTT. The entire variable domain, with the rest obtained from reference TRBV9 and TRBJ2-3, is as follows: DSGVTQTPKHLITATGQRVTLRCSPRSGDLSVYWYQQSLDQGLQFLIQYYNGEERAKGNILERFSAQQFPDLHSELNLSSLELGDSALYFCASGRSGELTDTQYFGPGTRLTVL.

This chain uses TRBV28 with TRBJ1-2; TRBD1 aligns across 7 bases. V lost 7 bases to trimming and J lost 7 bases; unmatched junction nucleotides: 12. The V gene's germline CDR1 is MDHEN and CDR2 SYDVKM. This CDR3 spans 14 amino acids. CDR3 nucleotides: TGTGCCAGCACCGCAGAACAGGGGATACCTGGCTACACCTTC. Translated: CASTAEQGIPGYTF.

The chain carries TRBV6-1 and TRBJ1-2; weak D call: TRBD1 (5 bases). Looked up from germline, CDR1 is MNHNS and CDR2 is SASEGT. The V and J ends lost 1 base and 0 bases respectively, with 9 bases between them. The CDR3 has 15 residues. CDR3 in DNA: TGTGCCAGCAGTGAAGGAGCGGGGGCTAACTATGGCTACACCTTC. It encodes CASSEGAGANYGYTF.

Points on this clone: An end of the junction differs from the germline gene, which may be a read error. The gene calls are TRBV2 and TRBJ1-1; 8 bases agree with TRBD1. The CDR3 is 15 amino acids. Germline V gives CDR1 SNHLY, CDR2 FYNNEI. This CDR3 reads CATSRDRSGNTEAFF. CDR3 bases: TGTGCCACCAGTAGGGACAGGTCTGGGAACACTGAAGCTTTCTTT.

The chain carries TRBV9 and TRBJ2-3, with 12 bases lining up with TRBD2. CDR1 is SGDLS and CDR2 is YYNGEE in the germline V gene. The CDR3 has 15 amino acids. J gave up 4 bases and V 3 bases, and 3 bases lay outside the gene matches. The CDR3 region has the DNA TGTGCCAGCAGCGCGACTAGCGGGAGCCCAGATACGCAGTATTTT. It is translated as CASSATSGSPDTQYF.

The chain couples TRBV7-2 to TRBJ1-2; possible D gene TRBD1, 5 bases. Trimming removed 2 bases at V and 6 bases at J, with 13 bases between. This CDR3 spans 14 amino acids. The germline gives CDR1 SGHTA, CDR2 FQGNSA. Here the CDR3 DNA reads TGTGCCAGCAGCTTATCCAGGGACTGGGATGGCTACACCTTC. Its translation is CASSLSRDWDGYTF.

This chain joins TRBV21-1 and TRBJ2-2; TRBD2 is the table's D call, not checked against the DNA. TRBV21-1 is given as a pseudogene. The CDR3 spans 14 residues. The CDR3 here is CAARTSGTAGELFF. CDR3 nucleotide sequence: TGTGCCGCTCGGACTAGCGGGACGGCCGGGGAGCTGTTTTTT.

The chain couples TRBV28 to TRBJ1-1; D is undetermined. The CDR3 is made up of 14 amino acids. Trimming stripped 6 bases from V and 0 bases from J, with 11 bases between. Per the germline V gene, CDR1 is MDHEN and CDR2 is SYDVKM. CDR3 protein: CASRGRFMNTEAFF. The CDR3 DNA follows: TGTGCCAGCAGGGGCCGATTCATGAACACTGAAGCTTTCTTT. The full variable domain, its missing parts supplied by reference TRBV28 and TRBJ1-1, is DVKVTQSSRYLVKRTGEKVFLECVQDMDHENMFWYRQDPGLGLRLIYFSYDVKMKEKGDIPEGYSVSREKKERFSLILESASTNQTSMYLCASRGRFMNTEAFFGQGTRLTVV.

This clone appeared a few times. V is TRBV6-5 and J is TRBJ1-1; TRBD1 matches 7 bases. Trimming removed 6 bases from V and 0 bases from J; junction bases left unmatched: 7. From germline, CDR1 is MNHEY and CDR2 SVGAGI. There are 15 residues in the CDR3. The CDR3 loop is CASRLQGRMNTEAFF. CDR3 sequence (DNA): TGTGCCAGCAGGCTACAGGGGCGGATGAACACTGAAGCTTTCTTT.